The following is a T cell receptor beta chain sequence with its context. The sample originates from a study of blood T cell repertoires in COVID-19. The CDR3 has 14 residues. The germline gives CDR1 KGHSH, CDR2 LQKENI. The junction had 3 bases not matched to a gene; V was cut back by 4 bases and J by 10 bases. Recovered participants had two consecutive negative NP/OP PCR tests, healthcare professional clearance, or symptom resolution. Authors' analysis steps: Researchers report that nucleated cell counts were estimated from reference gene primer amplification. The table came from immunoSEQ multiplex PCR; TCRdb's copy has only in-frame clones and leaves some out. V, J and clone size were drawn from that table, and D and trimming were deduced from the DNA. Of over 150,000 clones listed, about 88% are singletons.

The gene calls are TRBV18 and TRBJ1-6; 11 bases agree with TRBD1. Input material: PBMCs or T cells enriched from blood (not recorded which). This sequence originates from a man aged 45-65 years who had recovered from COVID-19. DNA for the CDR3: TGTGCCAGCTCACACGGGACAGGGGGGTCACCCCTCCACTTT. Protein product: CASSHGTGGSPLHF.